The 5 T cell receptor beta chains reported below all come from one sample, sequenced in a study of vaccination effects on CD4 cells after COVID-19. Sequencing was performed with immunoSEQ multiplex PCR; in TCRdb, only in-frame clones are kept and a portion is missing. This table holds roughly 24,000 clones, about 72% found once. Antigens of these TCRs are unknown. Within the ViraFEST assay, antigen-specific CD4+ T cells underwent expansion with viral peptide pools prior to sequencing. Cells that had been cultured for less than 13 days were the source of isolated CD4+ T cells. Between March and December 2020, the person had a SARS-CoV-2 infection that PCR confirmed. The sequenced sample was CD4+ T cells from PBMCs cultured with SARS-CoV-2 spike peptides, obtained before COVID-19 vaccination. Receptors originate from a human donor who had a prior SARS-CoV-2 infection.

This clone was observed a single time. The rearrangement joins TRBV6-2 or TRBV6-3 to TRBJ2-6; no clear D. V was shortened by 2 bases and J by 0 bases, with 5 bases between the two germline ends. The CDR3 consists of 15 residues. The germline gives CDR1 MNHEY, CDR2 SVGEGT. In nucleotides, the CDR3 is TGTGCCAGCAGTTACGAACCCTCTGGGGCCAACGTCCTGACTTTC. As protein: CASSYEPSGANVLTF.

This rearrangement joins TRBV12-5 to TRBJ2-3; TRBD1 matches at 7 bases. V was pared by 2 bases and J by 2 bases, with 7 bases of the junction left unmatched. CDR3 size: 16 residues. From germline, CDR1 is LGHNT and CDR2 FRNRAP. The CDR3 loop is CASGLHRGSHTDTQYF. For the CDR3, the DNA is TGTGCTAGTGGTTTGCACAGGGGATCCCACACAGATACGCAGTATTTT.

This clone was observed a single time. The chain employs TRBV4-3 and TRBJ2-7, with a weak D call TRBD1 (6 bases). Germline V gene sequence: CDR1 LGHNA, CDR2 YSLEER. With 0 bases removed from V and 6 bases from J, the gap between germline ends came to 18 bases. The CDR3 contains 16 residues. Written as DNA, the CDR3 is TGCGCCAGCAGCCAAGAAAGGGGGTTTAATATCCGCGAGCAGTACTTC. Its translation: CASSQERGFNIREQYF.

The chain is built from TRBV6-6 and TRBJ2-7; D may be TRBD1 or TRBD2 (5 bases each). V was cut by 3 bases and J by 5 bases, with 17 bases left in between. Germline CDR1 and CDR2: MNHNY and SVGAGI (reference sequence). The CDR3 is 15 amino acids. Here the CDR3 reads CASSYGTQRFDEQYF. The CDR3 DNA reads TGTGCCAGCAGTTATGGGACCCAAAGGTTCGACGAGCAGTACTTC.

The CDR3 region has the DNA TGCGCCAGCAGCCAAGCGATGGGAGGTAGCGGGAGGGCCGATGAGCAGTTCTTC. It yields the protein CASSQAMGGSGRADEQFF. The chain uses TRBV4-3 and TRBJ2-1; 11 positions match TRBD2. The CDR3 runs to 18 residues. Losses at the gene ends were 1 base for V and 8 bases for J; bases not matched to a gene: 13. In germline, CDR1 is LGHNA, CDR2 YSLEER.